The 18 T cell receptor beta chains presented below share a single source sample, sequenced in a study of prognosis after radiotherapy for stage I lung cancer. Genomic DNA yielded TCR beta CDR3, amplified by two-round multiplex PCR. Round one of PCR was performed, and it used primers specific to each TRBV and TRBJ gene. In TCRdb, the multiplex PCR reads were re-called with MiXCR into one record per CDR3 protein. Counted here are about 35,000 distinct CDR3 sequences, about 34% occurring once; the ten biggest clones make up 16%. The sample consisted of PBMCs, taken before or after stereotactic body radiation therapy (not recorded which). These receptors all come from a donor aged 50 or older with non-small cell lung cancer.

This clonotype was counted a single time. The gene calls are TRBV20-1 and TRBJ2-7, with 7 bases that match TRBD1. Trimming at V came to 3 bases and at J to 10 bases, leaving 12 bases not matched to a gene. This CDR3 contains 13 residues. Germline CDR1 DFQATT, CDR2 SNEGSKA (reference sequence). Written as DNA, the CDR3 is TGCAGTGCTAGTAAGGGGGCGAGTGGGGATCAGTACTTC. It encodes CSASKGASGDQYF.

This clonotype has just a few counts. A much larger clone sits a single nucleotide away, making a read error possible. The chain carries TRBV6-1 and TRBJ2-5; 12 bases line up with TRBD2. The length of the CDR3 is 15 residues. From germline, CDR1 is MNHNS and CDR2 SASEGT. The CDR3 sequence is CTSSGLAGQQETQYF. CDR3 in DNA: TGTACCAGCAGCGGACTAGCGGGGCAGCAAGAGACCCAGTACTTC.

Note on this clonotype: The junction does not match germline at one end; this may be a read error. The chain uses TRBV12-3 or TRBV12-4 and TRBJ2-1; 7 bases are a match to TRBD2. The CDR3 covers 15 residues. CDR3 in DNA: TGTGCCAGCAGTTTCGCGACTAGCTGTTACAGTGAGCAGTTCTTC. The encoded protein is CASSFATSCYSEQFF.

Many counts were recorded for this clonotype. The rearrangement uses TRBV10-3 and TRBJ2-3, with TRBD2 matching 10 bases. This CDR3 has 16 residues. J lost 2 bases, V lost 3 bases, and 5 bases had no gene match. CDR1 and CDR2 from the germline V gene are ENHRY and SYGVKD. The CDR3 sequence is CAISDFTSGATDTQYF. The CDR3 DNA is TGTGCCATCAGTGATTTTACTAGCGGGGCCACAGATACGCAGTATTTT.

The table lists this clonotype with many counts. The V gene is TRBV13, the J gene TRBJ2-1; TRBD2 is a possible D gene (5 bases). Germline V gene sequence: CDR1 PRHDT, CDR2 FYEKMQ (reference sequence). The CDR3 has 13 amino acids. Deletions cut 3 bases from V and 10 bases from J, with 13 bases between. CDR3 in DNA: TGTGCCAGCAGCTTGGACGACTATCGGGAGCAGTTCTTC. As protein: CASSLDDYREQFF.

Turning to this clonotype: A far more abundant clone sits one base away, making this likely a read error. The chain uses TRBV6-6 and TRBJ2-3, with 8 bases that match TRBD1. CDR3 size: 17 residues. The germline V gene has CDR1 MNHNY and CDR2 SVGAGI (reference sequence). Trimming at V came to 7 bases and at J to 2 bases, leaving 14 bases not matched to a gene. The CDR3 sequence: CASTMSPGQGNTDTQYF. CDR3 coding DNA: TGTGCCAGCACGATGTCTCCCGGACAGGGTAACACAGATACGCAGTATTTT.

This clonotype appeared a single time. A far larger clone differs by one base, so this is likely a read error. The chain recombines TRBV6-2 or TRBV6-3 with TRBJ1-4; perhaps TRBD1 as D (6 bases). Trimming left V 8 bases short and J 8 bases short, with 15 bases between. The CDR3 has 13 amino acids. Per the germline V gene, CDR1 is MNHEY and CDR2 is SVGEGT. Written as DNA, the CDR3 is TGTGCCAGCCGAACGGGGGCAGGAGAAAAACTGTTTTTT. This sequence encodes CASRTGAGEKLFF.

This clonotype was detected only a few times. The DNA for the CDR3 is TGTGCCAGCAGTTCCTTGAACAGGGTAGCTAACTATGGCTACACCTTC. Residues: CASSSLNRVANYGYTF. The chain joins TRBV28 to TRBJ1-2; TRBD1 might be the D (6 bases). The germline V and J ends were trimmed by 4 bases and 0 bases, with 15 bases remaining between them. This CDR3 contains 16 residues. Germline CDR1 MDHEN, CDR2 SYDVKM.

This sequence joins TRBV28 and TRBJ2-3; D is unclear. V was cut by 4 bases and J by 6 bases, with 17 bases left in between. This CDR3 region has 15 residues. Germline assignment: CDR1 MDHEN and CDR2 SYDVKM. CDR3 sequence (DNA): TGTGCCAGCAGTTCCATACACGCCACTGCGGATACGCAGTATTTT. Residues: CASSSIHATADTQYF.

Regarding this clonotype: This likely traces to a read error, being one base from a far larger clone. The genes are TRBV6-4 and TRBJ1-6, with 7 positions matching TRBD1. Unmatched junction bases numbered 10, after V lost 6 bases and J lost 8 bases. This CDR3 has 15 amino acids. Germline V lookup: CDR1 MRHNA, CDR2 SNTAGT. The CDR3 loop reads CASREYRGNYSPLHF. The CDR3 coding sequence is TGTGCCAGCAGAGAGTACAGGGGAAATTATTCACCCCTCCACTTT.

The chain carries TRBV6-4 and TRBJ2-1; 10 bases fit TRBD2. The CDR3 is 17 amino acids. From germline, CDR1 is MRHNA and CDR2 SNTAGT. Trimming cost V 5 bases and J 4 bases; bases outside gene matches: 11. The CDR3 DNA is TGTGCCAGCAGTTCCAACCTCGGGACTAGCGTATACAATGAGCAGTTCTTC. It yields the protein CASSSNLGTSVYNEQFF.

Of note for this clonotype: A clone one base away is much larger, so this may be a read error. The chain has TRBV4-2 and TRBJ1-1; D is perhaps TRBD1 (6 bases). Trimming stripped 10 bases from V and 7 bases from J, with 16 bases between. CDR3 length: 12 residues. The germline gives CDR1 LGHNA, CDR2 YNFKEQ. DNA for the CDR3: TGTGCCATCATAGGGGGGGAGGGTGAAGCTTTCTTT. It translates to CAIIGGEGEAFF.

To note about this clonotype: A single base separates this from a much larger clone, so it may be a read error. This CDR3 reads CASRGDTQYF. CDR3 coding DNA: TGTGCCAGCAGAGGCGATACCCAGTACTTC. This rearrangement joins TRBV11-2 to TRBJ2-5; D gene uncertain. The V end was cut by 6 bases, the J end by 8 bases, with 7 bases between. This CDR3 comprises 10 residues. CDR1 and CDR2 from the germline V gene are SGHAT and FQNNGV.

This clonotype was recorded at least ten times. The chain combines TRBV13 with TRBJ2-7; D possibly corresponds to TRBD1 (5 bases). The CDR3 has 16 residues. The V gene's germline CDR1 is PRHDT and CDR2 FYEKMQ (reference sequence). Trimming left V 5 bases short and J 4 bases short, with 21 bases between. CDR3: CASSHRSQRLGYEQYF. For the CDR3, the DNA is TGTGCCAGCAGCCACAGGAGTCAGAGACTGGGATACGAGCAGTACTTC.

This clonotype was counted at least ten times. The CDR3 nucleotides are TGTGCCAGCAGCTTGGGCGCGGCTAGCGGGAATGAGCAGTTCTTC. It translates to CASSLGAASGNEQFF. The chain combines TRBV5-4 with TRBJ2-1; TRBD2 matches 8 bases. This CDR3 comprises 15 residues. Germline CDR1 reads SGHNT; CDR2 reads YYREEE (reference sequence). J was trimmed by 7 bases and V by 0 bases; bases with no gene match: 6.

A remark on this clonotype: A read error may be the cause here, since a much bigger clone is one base away. This sequence joins TRBV9 and TRBJ2-5, with TRBD2 matching over 9 bases. CDR3 length equals 16 residues. CDR1 SGDLS and CDR2 YYNGEE come from the germline V gene. V gave up 6 bases and J gave up 4 bases; unmatched junction bases: 13. CDR3 sequence reads: CASIARGGGLLETQYF. The CDR3 DNA follows: TGTGCCAGCATCGCCCGCGGGGGGGGCTTATTAGAGACCCAGTACTTC.

This clonotype was seen repeatedly, ten times or more. This chain uses TRBV20-1 with TRBJ2-5; the D is unclear. Looked up from germline, CDR1 is DFQATT and CDR2 is SNEGSKA (reference sequence). This CDR3 spans 11 amino acids. V gave up 0 bases and J gave up 5 bases, with 4 bases separating them. The CDR3 protein is CSARDRETQYF. CDR3 bases: TGCAGTGCTAGAGATAGGGAGACCCAGTACTTC.

The sample holds many counts of this clonotype. The rearrangement joins TRBV13 to TRBJ2-1, with D possibly TRBD2 on 6 matching bases. This CDR3 region has 12 residues. Germline-derived CDR1 and CDR2 are PRHDT and FYEKMQ (reference sequence). Trimming took 6 bases from V and 10 from J, leaving 13 bases between them. In DNA, the CDR3 is TGTGCCAGCAGGCCCGGGGGTGGGGAGCAGTTCTTC. This encodes CASRPGGGEQFF.